Sequencing of this T cell receptor beta chain was carried out in a study of T cell responses to AZD1222 COVID-19 vaccine. Across the study: Pooling of second doses given at about 4 or about 12 weeks was done. Points from the study as a whole: The study found Spike-specific TCR breadth and depth rose after two AZD1222 doses.

Profiling relied on immunoSEQ multiplex PCR, and the TCRdb table lists in-frame clones only, not all of them. In the table there are 25,000 to 35,000 clones, roughly 92% of which are singletons. For this clone: Its target is not known.

V shed 2 bases and J shed 2 bases, with 21 bases lying between them. The CDR3 runs 18 residues. CDR1 and CDR2 (germline): MGHRA, YSYEKL. The chain combines TRBV4-1 with TRBJ1-1; possibly TRBD1 for D (5 bases). This specimen was peripheral blood, taken on day 0 of AZD1222 vaccination. The source of this sequence is an adult in good health. CDR3 loop: CASSQSRIMRGSNTEAFF. In DNA, the CDR3 is TGCGCCAGCAGCCAAAGCCGTATCATGCGGGGGTCCAACACTGAAGCTTTCTTT.